The entry below describes one TCR beta chain. The antigen is not known. Data came from immunoSEQ multiplex PCR; TCRdb stores just in-frame clones and leaves some out. Of about 50,000 clones in the sample, more than 85% were seen once. The data stem from a study of OX40 agonist ivuxolimab in advanced cancers. Findings and limits, study-wide: In the 0.1 to 3.0 mg/kg range, CD4+ and CD8+ blood T cells had expanded clonally by week 6. In general, CD8+ T cells held more expanded clones than CD4+ did, on average.

The input for sequencing was CD4+ or CD8+ T cells sorted from blood, taken in a trial of the OX40 agonist ivuxolimab. This clonotype was obtained from an adult with an advanced solid tumor such as melanoma, head and neck, liver or kidney cancer.

CDR3 nucleotide sequence: TGTGCCATCAGTGGGGGACAGGGGGCTTACACCGGGGAGCTGTTTTTT. Its translation: CAISGGQGAYTGELFF. The V call is TRBV10-3, the J call TRBJ2-2, with 12 bases fitting TRBD1. This CDR3 has 16 residues. V shed 4 bases, J shed 3 bases, and the junction held 3 bases outside the gene matches. Germline loops: CDR1 ENHRY, CDR2 SYGVKD.